The 10 T cell receptor beta chains presented below share a single source sample, sequenced in a study of T cells in Graves' hyperthyroidism and ophthalmopathy. The CDR3 regions of TCR beta were amplified from RNA transcripts. An initial round of RT-PCR targeting the TCR CDR3 relied on the HTBI primer set. A single record per CDR3 protein comes from TCRdb applying MiXCR to the multiplex PCR reads. The table lists approximately 210,000 distinct CDR3 sequences, approximately 17% of them singletons. Sequences were obtained from blood. These receptors were collected from a man aged 45 to 65 with Graves' hyperthyroidism.

This clonotype appeared a few times. The gene calls are TRBV5-5 and TRBJ2-7, with D possibly matching TRBD2 (5 bases). CDR1 SGHKS and CDR2 YYEKEE come from the germline V gene (reference sequence). This CDR3 has 17 residues. With 3 bases removed from V and 3 bases from J, the gap between germline ends came to 22 bases. Here the CDR3 reads CASSYLPRERGNYEQYF. In nucleotides, the CDR3 is TGTGCCAGCAGCTACCTCCCACGGGAAAGAGGGAACTACGAGCAGTACTTC.

This clonotype was detected many times. This sequence joins TRBV12-3 or TRBV12-4 and TRBJ2-5; unclear D gene. CDR3 length: 13 amino acids. Trimming stripped 2 bases from V and 5 bases from J, with 9 bases between. Here the CDR3 reads CASSLWARETQYF. DNA of the CDR3: TGTGCCAGCAGTTTATGGGCGCGGGAGACCCAGTACTTC.

This rearrangement joins TRBV4-3 to TRBJ1-2; no definite D call. V lost 0 bases and J 8 bases, leaving 13 bases between the germline ends. Germline V gene sequence: CDR1 LGHNA, CDR2 YSLEER. CDR3 length equals 14 residues. This CDR3 reads CASSQEGGSQGYTF. DNA of the CDR3: TGCGCCAGCAGCCAAGAAGGAGGTTCGCAGGGCTACACCTTC.

This clonotype was seen ten or more times. The rearrangement joins TRBV6-6 to TRBJ2-7; D remains unclear. There are 13 residues in the CDR3. V was trimmed by 0 bases and J by 5 bases, leaving 8 bases between them. The germline CDR1 and CDR2 sequences are MNHNY and SVGAGI (reference sequence). This CDR3 reads CASSYSPWNEQYF. For the CDR3, the DNA is TGTGCCAGCAGTTACTCTCCCTGGAACGAGCAGTACTTC.

This clonotype appeared many times. The J gene is TRBJ2-1, the V gene TRBV12-3 or TRBV12-4; D may correspond to TRBD1 or TRBD2 (5 bases each). V lost 6 bases to trimming and J lost 3 bases, with 12 bases between them. The CDR3 length is 14 residues. Here the CDR3 reads CASSLSGGYNEQFF. In DNA, the CDR3 is TGTGCCAGCAGCCTTAGTGGGGGCTACAATGAGCAGTTCTTC.

This clonotype was recorded many times. The chain combines TRBV2 with TRBJ2-3, with 8 bases identical to TRBD1. Losses at the gene ends were 0 bases for V and 4 bases for J; bases not matched to a gene: 6. The germline V gene encodes CDR1 SNHLY and CDR2 FYNNEI. The CDR3 runs 16 residues. CDR3 sequence reads: CASSEALTGGPDTQYF. Written as DNA, the CDR3 is TGTGCCAGCAGTGAAGCGCTAACAGGGGGGCCAGATACGCAGTATTTT.

This clonotype showed up many times. The chain combines TRBV20-1 with TRBJ2-7, with D possibly TRBD1 on 5 matching bases. The CDR3 runs to 10 residues. CDR1 and CDR2 from the germline V gene are DFQATT and SNEGSKA (reference sequence). The ends were cut back, 7 bases at V and 5 bases at J, with 9 bases in the middle. Here the CDR3 DNA reads TGCAGTGGAGGACACCACGAGCAGTACTTC. Translating it yields CSGGHHEQYF.

This clonotype was seen a handful of times. This CDR3 reads CASSLDFSLNEQFF. In DNA form, the CDR3 reads TGCGCCAGCAGCTTGGATTTCTCACTCAATGAGCAGTTCTTC. The V call is TRBV5-1, the J call TRBJ2-1; no clear D. V was trimmed by 0 bases and J by 6 bases, leaving 10 bases between them. The CDR3 has 14 amino acids. Germline CDR1 and CDR2: SGHRS and YFSETQ.

Comment on this clonotype: This may be a read error, as it is one base from a much larger clone. Written as DNA, the CDR3 is TGTGCCACCAGCGCCCTAGCGGGAGGGCCGGAGACCCAGTACTTC. It specifies CATSALAGGPETQYF. This rearrangement joins TRBV6-1 to TRBJ2-5; TRBD2 matches at 12 bases. Germline loops: CDR1 MNHNS, CDR2 SASEGT. V was pared by 10 bases and J by 5 bases, with 11 bases of the junction left unmatched. This CDR3 has 15 residues.

The rearrangement links TRBV19 to TRBJ1-2; 9 bases are shared with TRBD1. V lost 6 bases and J lost 7; bases outside the gene matches: 6. Looked up from germline, CDR1 is LNHDA and CDR2 is SQIVND (reference sequence). This CDR3 spans 13 amino acids. The CDR3 protein is CASSLTGGGGYTF. The CDR3 DNA reads as TGTGCCAGTAGCCTAACAGGGGGCGGTGGCTACACCTTC. The full variable domain, completed using reference TRBV19 and TRBJ1-2, is DGGITQSPKYLFRKEGQNVTLSCEQNLNHDAMYWYRQDPGQGLRLIYYSQIVNDFQKGDIAEGYSVSREKKESFPLTVTSAQKNPTAFYLCASSLTGGGGYTFGSGTRLTVV.